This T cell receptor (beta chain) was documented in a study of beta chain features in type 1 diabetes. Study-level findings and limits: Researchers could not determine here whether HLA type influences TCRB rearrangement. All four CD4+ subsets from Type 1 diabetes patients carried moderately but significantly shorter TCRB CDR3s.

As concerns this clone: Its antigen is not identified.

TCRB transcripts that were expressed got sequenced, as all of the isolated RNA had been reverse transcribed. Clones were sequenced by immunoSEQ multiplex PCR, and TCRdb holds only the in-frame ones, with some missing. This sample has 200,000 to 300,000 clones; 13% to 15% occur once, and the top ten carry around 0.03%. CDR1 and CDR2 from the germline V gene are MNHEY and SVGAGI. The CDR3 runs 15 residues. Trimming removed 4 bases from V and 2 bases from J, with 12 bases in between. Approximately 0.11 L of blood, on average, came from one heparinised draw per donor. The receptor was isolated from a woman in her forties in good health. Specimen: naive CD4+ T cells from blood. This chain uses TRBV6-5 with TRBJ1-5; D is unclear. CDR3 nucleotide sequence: TGTGCCAGCAGTTCCAGACATACAGGCAATCAGCCCCAGCATTTT. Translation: CASSSRHTGNQPQHF.